This T cell receptor (beta chain) came from a study of radiotherapy plus CTLA-4 blockade in lung cancer. Study conclusions and caveats: Clones of tumor-derived TCRs expanded in blood after radiotherapy plus ipilimumab. It was early blood T cell clone dynamics, with interferon-beta, that reportedly best predicted response.

A word on this clone: Antigen specificity is unknown.

The repertoire was sequenced with immunoSEQ multiplex PCR; TCRdb's copy has only in-frame clones and lacks some. The sample comprises about 110,000 clones, around 84% of which are singletons, and 2.5% to 3.5% rests with the top ten. CDR3 size: 14 residues. V was pared by 3 bases and J by 0 bases, with 10 bases between. Germline V gives CDR1 SGHRS, CDR2 YFSETQ. Focal radiation with ipilimumab CTLA-4 blockade was given to patients with chemo-refractory metastatic non-small-cell lung cancer. Sequenced here: peripheral blood, sampled from a patient treated with radiotherapy plus ipilimumab. This receptor was identified in a human donor with non-small cell lung cancer that progressed on radiotherapy plus ipilimumab. Some clones in this sample may be carry-over from other donors' samples. V and J are TRBV5-1 and TRBJ2-7; a weak D match, TRBD1 (6 bases). The CDR3 region is CASSSGTPSYEQYF. The CDR3 DNA is TGCGCCAGCAGCTCCGGGACACCCTCCTACGAGCAGTACTTC.